This TCR beta chain originates from a study of T cell responses to AZD1222 COVID-19 vaccine. In the case of this clone: Its antigen is still unknown.

Study-wide results and caveats: At baseline, just five to seven AZD1222 recipients tested seropositive. Females outnumbered males among donors, who were mostly white British; clonal diversity was possibly underestimated.

Assay: immunoSEQ multiplex PCR; the TCRdb copy retains only in-frame clones and omits some. The table shows about 180,000 clones, with just over 90% occurring only once. The CDR3 covers 14 residues. Germline loops: CDR1 WSHSY, CDR2 SAAADI. The V end lost 2 bases, the J end lost 7 bases, and 9 bases lay between the germline ends. The J gene is TRBJ1-6, the V gene TRBV10-2, with no clear D. The receptor comes from an adult in good health. Sequences were derived from peripheral blood, sampled on day 0 of AZD1222 vaccination. The CDR3 bases are TGCGCCAGCAGTGAGGTGGGTGTGAATTCACCCCTCCACTTT. Protein: CASSEVGVNSPLHF.